This entry is about one TCR beta chain. This clone occurred a few times. Its binding antigen is unknown. One junction end does not reproduce the germline sequence, and a read error may be involved. The data belong to a study of cytomegalovirus exposure and HLA in healthy donors (dated by TCRdb to 2016 to 2017). Regarding the research as a whole: According to an earlier analysis of a few hundred of the donors, about 179 million T cells yielded approximately 120 million unique TCR beta sequences and roughly 280 Gb of sequence data. The study aimed to test whether cataloging public T cell receptors could reveal signatures of past pathogen exposure. HLA typing included class I and class II loci at four-digit resolution. An earlier analysis of approximately 640 of the donors applied high-throughput TCR beta sequencing to assess whether each TCR beta V gene segment acted as functional or pseudogenic. On average, roughly 240,000 unique TCR beta nucleotide sequences were sequenced per donor among 300 to 500 genotyped donors of the cohort, with around 19% of those sequences being non-productive. Roughly 300 gigabases of sequencing data and roughly 80 million unique TCR sequences made up an early release that covered 500 to 700 HLA-typed donors. A separate validation cohort of 100 to 150 different subjects was used in addition to the 666-subject first cohort. The study used immunosequencing to profile the T cell repertoires of approximately 650 subjects and linked those repertoires to cytomegalovirus serostatus. In a later genetic analysis, genome-wide SNP genotypes for about 55% of the roughly 670 donors were used, and that subset was treated as a discovery cohort. Several DR-DQ haplotypes were handled as single units for association and clustering because linkage in the cohort was strong. Typing coverage varied by locus: roughly 629-630 donors for A, B, C, DRB1 and DQB1; more than 500 for DQA1; 600 to 610 for DPA1; roughly 470 for DPB1. Donor age, sex, ethnicity and CMV serostatus were compiled together with the repertoire data. Among the approximately 400 genotyped donors, about 83% belonged to the genetic ancestry cluster associated with self-reported Caucasian donors. The study combined high-throughput TCR immunosequencing, statistical association of individual TCRs with disease status, and machine learning to predict cytomegalovirus infection status. Every discovery cohort repertoire had been produced on one sequencing platform. A later analysis re-examined previously published TCR beta repertoires from hundreds of donors and added high-resolution HLA genotyping to investigate patterns of TCR occurrence. In the later analysis, no new phenotypic data were used to find candidate immune exposures; instead, reliance was placed on TCR beta sequences and their occurrence across donors.

The cohort was made up of 500 to 800 healthy bone marrow donors. At the time of sampling, every cohort member was nominally healthy, though immune exposures that went unrecorded were likely present. The donor was CMV seropositive and belonged to the group of around 300 seropositive cohort members. Every donor gave a peripheral blood sample, and the peripheral blood mononuclear cells from that sample were used for TCR beta sequencing. Genomic DNA was extracted from the blood cell samples with the Qiagen DNeasy Blood Extraction Kit. Overall study results and their limits: Because counts were too low, around 17 rarely observed V segments, including chromosome 9 orphons, were left out of the earlier analysis of a few hundred of the donors. This cohort had only TCR beta chains sequenced, and the lack of alpha or paired-chain data limited which features could be detected. A further reported finding was that TCR beta sequences accurately predicted the HLA-A and HLA-B alleles for most subjects in the first cohort. The classifier was reported to diagnose cytomegalovirus status with high specificity and sensitivity in both the original and validation cohorts. In an earlier analysis of fewer than 700 of the donors, most TCR beta V segments appeared in productive rearrangements about 87% or about 30% of the time, broadly matching IMGT annotations. According to a later analysis, most CMV-associated TCR beta chains appeared to be HLA-restricted, and the HLA associations seemed to be driven largely by CMV exposure. A total of fewer than 200 TCR beta chains were listed by the study as associated with cytomegalovirus. Across donors, most TCR sequences were observed very rarely, whereas some public TCRs were present in many individuals. In a later analysis, several top co-occurrence clusters were reported to appear linked to parvovirus B19, influenza, CMV and Epstein-Barr virus. At a false discovery rate of 0.05, a later analysis linked approximately 18,000 TCR beta sequences to specific HLA alleles. In vitro tests confirmed that a few of the cytomegalovirus-associated TCR beta chains recognize cytomegalovirus antigens. A cluster of highly shared sequence variants was judged likely to be a technical artifact of the sequencing pipeline. According to a later genetic analysis, donors in an Asian-associated ancestry cluster had fewer N-insertions in productive TCRs than the approximately 650-donor mean. Because some donors lacked HLA typing at each locus, the association tests relied only on the typed subset. Correlated functional status among segregating V segments might be attributable to linkage disequilibrium, but an unknown experimental factor could not be ruled out. When HLA alleles, especially DR and DQ, strongly co-occurred, attributing TCR associations to individual alleles was difficult. According to a later analysis, TCR association rates differed among HLA loci, with DRB1 alleles showing the most associated TCRs and HLA-C alleles showing the fewest. It was suggested by the authors that the approach could potentially be generalized to other disease states and immunological phenotypes. Immune exposure information for the cohort was limited to CMV serostatus. V-gene and J-gene trimming of TCR beta chains was associated with a missense DCLRE1C variant in a later genetic analysis, and the association was replicated in an independent cohort. Presence/absence analyses assumed roughly uniform sequencing depth across donors, an assumption that may not hold. Because the 87-base-pair reads could not distinguish some IMGT-functional V segments, including TRBV6-2 and TRBV6-3, those segments were excluded. A later analysis found that HLA-associated TCR beta chains were more clonally expanded and had lower generation probabilities than equally common non-associated chains.

Looking up the germline V gene (reference sequence) yields CDR1 SSHAT and CDR2 FNYEAQ. From the cysteine up to the phenylalanine, the CDR3 has a length of 13 residues. This entry keeps only the CDR3 DNA: 39 bases, framed from base 1. To prepare the library, the immunoSEQ multiplex PCR assay was applied. A mixture of 60 forward primers for TCR Vbeta segments and 13 reverse primers for TCR Jbeta segments was used in the multiplex PCR. Amplification of the CDR3 region of rearranged TCR beta genes was performed with a multiplex PCR assay on genomic DNA. The amplified TCR beta libraries were sequenced on the Illumina HiSeq System as 87-base-pair reads. The source study handled its data this way. Across the roughly 700 repertoires, a later analysis counted roughly 84 million unique TCR beta chains, approximately 10 million of which were shared by at least two donors. A nearest-neighbor algorithm error-corrected the raw reads and collapsed the reads into unique sequences, merging closely related sequences to remove PCR and sequencing errors. CDR3 sequences were aligned to IMGT reference sequences to assign V, D and J gene segments. Each retained sequence needed at least a six-nucleotide match to both a V gene segment and a J gene segment. A rearrangement counted as productive if the CDR3 had no stop codons and remained in frame with V and J, and every other rearrangement counted as non-productive. Following IMGT convention, CDR3 was defined as the stretch from the second conserved V-encoded cysteine to the conserved J-encoded phenylalanine. The earlier analysis of approximately 590 of the donors excluded any sequence lacking an unambiguous match to a single V gene segment. An earlier analysis of over 450 of the donors classified V segments as functional when productive rearrangements were above 56.7% and as segregating when the standard deviation between donors was above 5%. A statistical classification framework was developed to diagnose cytomegalovirus status using the catalog of TCR beta chain sequences. In a later analysis, V and J genes were assigned by comparing TCR nucleotide sequences against IMGT/GENE-DB human TR gene sequences. The TCRdist pipeline was used in a later analysis to assign CDR3 sequences and most-parsimonious VDJ recombination scenarios. In a later analysis, every TCR beta chain was defined by the combination of its CDR3 amino acid sequence and its V-gene family, and reads without a unique V-gene family were dropped. To address suspected cross-contamination and a sequencing artifact, a later analysis removed some 620 highly shared, low-generation-probability nucleotide sequences. In a later analysis, a clonal expansion index for each public chain was calculated from normalized within-repertoire ranks of inferred template counts. A later analysis computed generation probabilities with a VDJ recombination model fitted to out-of-frame rearrangements, and checked the results against IGoR. In a later analysis, TCR-TCR, TCR-HLA and TCR-CMV co-occurrence was scored with hypergeometric tests, and a repertoire-size bias correction was applied to TCR pairs. To estimate false discovery rates, a later analysis permuted the HLA or CMV assignments 20 times. In a later analysis, co-occurring TCRs were grouped using DBSCAN, with TCRdist sequence similarity added in when clustering inside HLA-allele-positive subsets. Repertoires with fewer than 30,000 or more than 120,000 public chains, plus five repertoires with anomalous nucleotide sharing, were excluded from co-occurrence clustering. TCRdb retrieved this table from immuneACCESS and kept in-frame rearrangements only. Not all clones are present; in checked studies, unresolved V genes account for under half, and no reason is known for the remainder. Clone size and the V and J calls come from that table; the DNA yielded D and trimming. In all, the sample holds some 170,000 clones, and 60% to 80% of those were seen once. The biggest ten clones account for 4.7% of the sample.

The TCR sequence derives from a man aged 18 to 30 in good health and CMV-seropositive. The sample consisted of PBMCs. Rearrangement joined TRBV7-7 to TRBJ2-5; TRBD1 is possibly the D segment (5 matching bases). The DNA sequence follows: TGTGCTAGCAGCTTTGGGCAGGGCGAGACCCAGTACTTC. Its translation is CASSFGQGETQYF.